These T cell receptor beta chains were read from a single sample in a study of cytomegalovirus exposure and HLA in healthy donors. The data were produced by immunoSEQ multiplex PCR, yet TCRdb's version contains in-frame clones alone and is incomplete. The sample gives some 66,000 clones, about four fifths of which show up once; around 2.9% is in the top ten. The sequenced sample consisted of PBMCs. The source is a woman in her 30s in good health and CMV-seronegative. Each CDR3 is given with its conserved first and last residue. The D gene is left open where the match is weak. Only part of the rows carry a size: once, few, many, or a class if the clone is expanded.

NA,NA,TRBV7-9,TRBJ1-3,TGTGCCAGCAGCTTAGGGGGGCTCGGAAACACCATATATTTT,CASSLGGLGNTIYF
NA,NA,TRBV27,TRBJ2-7,TGTGCCAGCAGTTTCTCGGGCTCCTACGAGCAGTACTTC,CASSFSGSYEQYF
TRBD1,NA,TRBV6-4,TRBJ1-1,TGTGCCAGCAGCCCGGGACAGGGGAGCACTGAAGCTTTCTTT,CASSPGQGSTEAFF
TRBD1,NA,TRBV27,TRBJ2-7,TGTGCCAGCAGTGCCTCGGGACAGATCTACGAGCAGTACTTC,CASSASGQIYEQYF
TRBD1,few,TRBV5-4,TRBJ2-7,TGTGCCAGCAGCCCCGGACAGGGGGGATACGAGCAGTACTTC,CASSPGQGGYEQYF
NA,NA,TRBV6-5,TRBJ1-1,TGTGCCAGCAGTAGCGGGCCTGAAGCTTTCTTT,CASSSGPEAFF
NA,NA,TRBV11-3,TRBJ1-2,TGTGCCAGCAGCTTAGGTGGCGGCAACCAAGTAGGCGGCTACACCTTC,CASSLGGGNQVGGYTF
NA,once,TRBV27,TRBJ1-1,TGTGCCAGCAGATTCCAGGGGATGAACACTGAAGCTTTCTTT,CASRFQGMNTEAFF
NA,NA,TRBV27,TRBJ2-7,TGTGCCAGCAGTTTCGGGCGGGTAACCTACGAGCAGTACTTC,CASSFGRVTYEQYF
NA,NA,TRBV20-1,TRBJ2-5,TGCAGTGCAAGGACAGAAGAGACCCAGTACTTC,CSARTEETQYF
TRBD1,NA,TRBV30,TRBJ2-7,TGTGCCTGGAGCGGGACAGGGGTAGAGCAGTACTTC,CAWSGTGVEQYF
NA,few,TRBV6-5,TRBJ2-7,TGTGCCAGCAGTGCGGGGAGCCACGAGCAGTACTTC,CASSAGSHEQYF
TRBD2,NA,TRBV7-2,TRBJ2-5,TGTGCCAGCAGCGTAACTAGCGGAGGGAAAGGGACCCAGTACTTC,CASSVTSGGKGTQYF
NA,NA,TRBV20-1,TRBJ1-2,TGCAGTGCCTTACTTGAGGGCTACACCTTC,CSALLEGYTF
TRBD2,NA,TRBV5-4,TRBJ2-3,TGTGCCAGCAGCTCGGGACTAGTAGCAGATACGCAGTATTTT,CASSSGLVADTQYF
TRBD2,once,TRBV29-1,TRBJ2-7,TGCAGCGGATCTAGCGGGGGGATATACGAGCAGTACTTC,CSGSSGGIYEQYF
NA,NA,TRBV4-1,TRBJ1-3,TGCGCCAGCAGCCAAGATCTCACTACTGGAAACACCATATATTTT,CASSQDLTTGNTIYF
TRBD2,NA,TRBV2,TRBJ2-2,TGTGCCAGCAGTGAAGCCAGCGGGGGAGATACCGGGGAGCTGTTTTTT,CASSEASGGDTGELFF
TRBD2,NA,TRBV30,TRBJ2-3,TGTGCCTGGGGGGGGGCGGGGGGAACAGATACGCAGTATTTT,CAWGGAGGTDTQYF
NA,NA,TRBV6-5,TRBJ1-5,TGTGCCAGCAGTTCCCACAATGGGCCCCAGCATTTT,CASSSHNGPQHF
NA,NA,TRBV28,TRBJ1-5,TGTGCCAGCAGTTTAACCGGGGTTAATCAGCCCCAGCATTTT,CASSLTGVNQPQHF
TRBD2,NA,TRBV30,TRBJ2-1,TGTGCCTGGAGTTTAGAGCGGGGGGGCGAGTTCTTC,CAWSLERGGEFF
NA,NA,TRBV11-3,TRBJ2-1,TGTGCCAGCAGCCCGCGGGGGCCCCCGCCTGCCTACAATGAGCAGTTCTTC,CASSPRGPPPAYNEQFF
TRBD1,NA,TRBV27,TRBJ2-3,TGTGCCAGCAGTCACCGGGACAGGGAAGCGTATTTT,CASSHRDREAYF
NA,NA,TRBV19,TRBJ2-2,TGTGCCAGTAGCCGACTACTCACCGGGGAGCTGTTTTTT,CASSRLLTGELFF
NA,NA,TRBV25-1,TRBJ1-1,TGTGCCAGCAGTGTAGGGGTCGCTAGGAACACTGAAGCTTTCTTT,CASSVGVARNTEAFF
NA,NA,TRBV27,TRBJ2-5,TGTGCCAGCAGTCCCGGACAGCGGCAAGAGACCCAGTACTTC,CASSPGQRQETQYF
NA,NA,TRBV7-9,TRBJ2-1,TGTGCCAGCAGCCCCCGGACGGACAATTACAATGAGCAGTTCTTC,CASSPRTDNYNEQFF
TRBD2,NA,TRBV29-1,TRBJ2-3,TGCAGCGCCGGGACTAGCGGGGGGGCGGGTACGCAGTATTTT,CSAGTSGGAGTQYF
NA,NA,TRBV5-1,TRBJ1-1,TGCGCCAGCAGCCCCTCGGGCACTGAAGCTTTCTTT,CASSPSGTEAFF
NA,NA,TRBV28,TRBJ2-3,TGTGCCAGCAGCGGACAGACTAGCACAGATACGCAGTATTTT,CASSGQTSTDTQYF
NA,NA,TRBV7-7,TRBJ2-4,TGTGCTAGCAGCGTGACAGGCCGCTTGGTTCAGTACTTC,CASSVTGRLVQYF
TRBD1,NA,TRBV12-5,TRBJ2-7,TGTGCTAGTGGTTGGGGGACAGGGGGCGTAGCCCACGAGCAGTACTTC,CASGWGTGGVAHEQYF
TRBD1,NA,TRBV28,TRBJ2-2,TGTGCCAGCAGTTTATCTGTCGGGACAGAACTTGGCTTGGGGGAGCTGTTTTTT,CASSLSVGTELGLGELFF
NA,NA,TRBV28,TRBJ2-7,TGTGCCAGCAGTTCTACCCCGTACGAGCAGTACTTC,CASSSTPYEQYF
NA,NA,TRBV6-1,TRBJ1-5,TGTGCCTGCTCGGGAACCATAGGGCCCCAGCATTTT,CACSGTIGPQHF
TRBD1,NA,TRBV7-2,TRBJ1-3,TGTGCCAGCAGCACCTCGACAGGGGGCGCTGGAAACACCATATATTTT,CASSTSTGGAGNTIYF
NA,NA,TRBV14,TRBJ1-2,TGTGCCAGCAGCCATTCGTCCAGGGGAAGTTACTATGGCTACACCTTC,CASSHSSRGSYYGYTF
TRBD2,once,TRBV5-5,TRBJ2-1,TGTGCCAGCAGCTTGGCCAGTTGGGCGGGGGGGCCAAGTGAGCAGTTCTTC,CASSLASWAGGPSEQFF
NA,NA,TRBV4-3,TRBJ2-7,TGCGCCAGCAGCCAGGCCTATGGAAACAGGGGGGGAACCTACGAGCAGTACTTC,CASSQAYGNRGGTYEQYF
TRBD1,NA,TRBV5-1,TRBJ2-2,TGCGCCAGCGGACAGGTGGGGTCCGGGGAGCTGTTTTTT,CASGQVGSGELFF
NA,NA,TRBV5-1,TRBJ1-1,TGCGCCAGCAGCTTGAATTTGGGGGGGAACACTGAAGCTTTCTTT,CASSLNLGGNTEAFF
NA,NA,TRBV6-5,TRBJ1-2,TGTGCCAGCATCGAGGCGGGGGCAGGAAACTATGGCTACACCTTC,CASIEAGAGNYGYTF
NA,once,TRBV6-5,TRBJ1-4,TGTGCCAGCAGCTACAAAGGGACTGGGAATGAAAAACTGTTTTTT,CASSYKGTGNEKLFF
NA,NA,TRBV9,TRBJ1-2,TGTGCCAGCAGCGCGGCAGGTCGCGGCTACACCTTC,CASSAAGRGYTF